The 11 T cell receptor beta chains below all came from one sample that was sequenced in a study of blood T cell repertoires in COVID-19. The protocol was immunoSEQ multiplex PCR, while the TCRdb copy is restricted to in-frame clones and leaves out a portion. The sample lists fewer than 70,000 clones, around 87% occurring once. The sample taken for sequencing was peripheral blood. These receptors came from a man aged 50 to 60 with active COVID-19.

This chain uses TRBV19 with TRBJ1-2; 8 positions match TRBD1. V lost 4 bases, J lost 2 bases, and 6 bases stayed unmatched. Germline CDR1 reads LNHDA; CDR2 reads SQIVND (reference sequence). The CDR3 length is 15 residues. CDR3 bases: TGTGCCAGTAGTACCACCTGGACAGGGAACTATGGCTACACCTTC. Its translation is CASSTTWTGNYGYTF.

The V and J genes are TRBV5-5 and TRBJ1-2; tentative D call: TRBD1 (6 bases). V was trimmed by 1 base and J by 1 base, leaving 14 bases between them. The CDR3 extends over 16 amino acids. The germline gives CDR1 SGHKS, CDR2 YYEKEE (reference sequence). The CDR3 nucleotides read TGTGCCAGCAGCTTGAATTGGGGGACACATAACTATGGCTACACCTTC. It codes for CASSLNWGTHNYGYTF.

The J gene is TRBJ2-1, the V gene TRBV12-3 or TRBV12-4; D is perhaps TRBD2 (5 bases). The CDR3 is 13 amino acids. V shed 6 bases and J shed 5 bases, with 11 bases lying between them. CDR3 nucleotides: TGTGCCAGCAGCTCCCTCGGGGACAATGAGCAGTTCTTC. Amino acids: CASSSLGDNEQFF.

The CDR3 DNA follows: TGCGCCAGCAGCTCTACTAGCGGGCAAGAGACCCAGTACTTC. It specifies CASSSTSGQETQYF. The rearrangement joins TRBV5-1 to TRBJ2-5, with TRBD2 identical over 9 bases. The CDR3 runs to 14 residues. In germline, CDR1 is SGHRS, CDR2 YFSETQ. V lost 3 bases, J lost 2 bases, and 2 bases stayed unmatched. Based on the CDR3 plus reference TRBV5-1 and TRBJ2-5, the full variable domain is KAGVTQTPRYLIKTRGQQVTLSCSPISGHRSVSWYQQTPGQGLQFLFEYFSETQRNKGNFPGRFSGRQFSNSRSEMNVSTLELGDSALYLCASSSTSGQETQYFGPGTRLLVL.

This chain connects TRBV2 to TRBJ2-7, with D possibly being TRBD1 (5 bases). Trimming removed 3 bases at V and 1 base at J, with 10 bases between. From germline, CDR1 is SNHLY and CDR2 FYNNEI. CDR3 length equals 14 residues. The CDR3 DNA follows: TGTGCCAGCAGTGACCAGGGCCTATCCTACGAGCAGTACTTC. Residues: CASSDQGLSYEQYF.

The chain is built from TRBV23-1 and TRBJ2-3; D might be TRBD2 (5 bases). TRBV23-1 is identified as an open reading frame with a role that is uncertain. The CDR3 length is 15 residues. Between the trimmed V and J ends, which lost 0 bases and 7 bases, there was a span of 14 bases. As DNA, the CDR3 is TGCGCCAGCAGTCAATCTGGGCCGCCGGGGAATACGCAGTATTTT. Its protein product is CASSQSGPPGNTQYF.

The chain couples TRBV19 to TRBJ2-1; TRBD2 matches at 11 bases. Germline CDR1 LNHDA, CDR2 SQIVND (reference sequence). The junction had 3 bases not matched to a gene; V was cut back by 4 bases and J by 1 base. This CDR3 is 16 amino acids long. CDR3 bases: TGTGCCAGTAGTAGCCGACTAGCGGGGTCCTACAATGAGCAGTTCTTC. It encodes CASSSRLAGSYNEQFF. The complete variable domain, with remaining parts taken from reference TRBV19 and TRBJ2-1, reads DGGITQSPKYLFRKEGQNVTLSCEQNLNHDAMYWYRQDPGQGLRLIYYSQIVNDFQKGDIAEGYSVSREKKESFPLTVTSAQKNPTAFYLCASSSRLAGSYNEQFFGPGTRLTVL.

This rearrangement joins TRBV6-2 or TRBV6-3 to TRBJ2-7, with 12 nucleotides matching TRBD1. CDR1 MNHEY and CDR2 SVGEGT come from the germline V gene. J was trimmed by 2 bases and V by 5 bases; bases with no gene match: 4. The CDR3 is 15 residues long. The CDR3 DNA is TGTGCCAGCAGTCAGGGGGACAGGGGGCCCTACGAGCAGTACTTC. Protein product: CASSQGDRGPYEQYF.

The V and J genes are TRBV27 and TRBJ1-6; D may be TRBD1 (5 bases). Germline CDR1 reads MNHEY; CDR2 reads SMNVEV (reference sequence). The CDR3 spans 14 residues. With 3 bases removed from V and 10 bases from J, the gap between germline ends came to 13 bases. CDR3 region: CASSLYGGRSPLHF. The CDR3 DNA reads TGTGCCAGCAGTTTGTACGGGGGGAGGTCACCCCTCCACTTT.

V usage is TRBV20-1 and J usage is TRBJ2-2; tentative D call: TRBD1 (5 bases). Trimming removed 6 bases at V and 8 bases at J, with 10 bases between. This CDR3 comprises 11 residues. Germline CDR1 is DFQATT and CDR2 is SNEGSKA (reference sequence). DNA of the CDR3: TGCAGTGCCCAGGGAACAGGGGAGCTGTTTTTT. This translates into CSAQGTGELFF.

This clone occurred a few times. The V gene is TRBV7-9, the J gene TRBJ2-3; D is ambiguous. V was shortened by 2 bases and J by 8 bases, with 5 bases between the two germline ends. Germline CDR1 SEHNR, CDR2 FQNEAQ (reference sequence). The CDR3 sequence is 11 residues long. The CDR3 spells CASSLIVTQYF. The DNA for the CDR3 is TGTGCCAGCAGCTTAATCGTTACGCAGTATTTT.